These 9 T cell receptor beta chains were all obtained from the same sample, sequenced in a study of T-cell memory formation after mild COVID-19. TCRdb re-analysed the 5' RACE reads in MiXCR, keeping a single row per CDR3 protein. Counted here are 400,000 to 500,000 distinct CDR3 sequences, roughly 24% occurring once; the ten biggest clones make up 8.5% to 10%. Sequenced: PBMCs or a T cell subset sorted from them (not recorded which). These receptors were taken from an adult woman who had mild COVID-19 (a few samples of this study predate the infection). Cell type and time point are not known.

This clonotype was observed a handful of times. The V gene is TRBV20-1, the J gene TRBJ2-7; D possibly corresponds to TRBD2 (7 bases). The germline CDR1 and CDR2 sequences are DFQATT and SNEGSKA (reference sequence). CDR3 size: 16 residues. V lost 3 bases, J lost 5 bases, and 23 bases lay in between. For the CDR3, the DNA is TGCAGTGCTAGCCGCCCGAATAGGGGGGGTGGGGACGAGCAGTACTTC. Its translation is CSASRPNRGGGDEQYF.

V and J are TRBV7-2 and TRBJ2-1, with D perhaps matching TRBD1 or TRBD2 (6 bases each). The V gene's germline CDR1 is SGHTA and CDR2 FQGNSA. Trimming took off 5 bases at V and 9 bases at J, with 23 bases between the two ends. The CDR3 is 16 residues long. The CDR3 DNA reads TGTGCCAGCAGCACCTCCGCCGGGGGCGCAGATTTTGAGCAGTTCTTC. This codes for CASSTSAGGADFEQFF. Full variable domain (missing parts from reference TRBV7-2 and TRBJ2-1): GAGVSQSPSNKVTEKGKDVELRCDPISGHTALYWYRQSLGQGLEFLIYFQGNSAPDKSGLPSDRFSAERTGGSVSTLTIQRTQQEDSAVYLCASSTSAGGADFEQFFGPGTRLTVL.

The rearrangement joins TRBV7-3 to TRBJ2-3; TRBD2 might be the D (6 bases). V lost 2 bases, J lost 0 bases, and 9 bases lay in between. This CDR3 comprises 15 residues. Germline V CDR1 and CDR2: SGHTA, FQGTGA. The CDR3 DNA is TGTGCCAGCAGCTTATGGGGGACTAGCACAGATACGCAGTATTTT. Translating gives CASSLWGTSTDTQYF.

The V gene is TRBV9, the J gene TRBJ2-3; 10 bases are a match to TRBD2. This CDR3 is built from 17 residues. With V trimmed by 1 base and J by 1 base, 6 bases remained unmatched. The germline V gene encodes CDR1 SGDLS and CDR2 YYNGEE. The CDR3 spells CASSVLLAGTGTDTQYF. The CDR3 nucleotides are TGTGCCAGCAGCGTATTACTAGCGGGAACCGGCACAGATACGCAGTATTTT. The variable domain in full, with the rest retrieved from reference TRBV9 and TRBJ2-3, is DSGVTQTPKHLITATGQRVTLRCSPRSGDLSVYWYQQSLDQGLQFLIQYYNGEERAKGNILERFSAQQFPDLHSELNLSSLELGDSALYFCASSVLLAGTGTDTQYFGPGTRLTVL.

This clonotype was observed a handful of times. The chain carries TRBV20-1 and TRBJ2-5; D not resolved. CDR1 is DFQATT, CDR2 SNEGSKA, per germline (reference sequence). The CDR3 runs to 10 residues. With 4 bases removed from V and 5 bases from J, the gap between germline ends came to 5 bases. This CDR3 is CSATGETQYF. Written as DNA, the CDR3 is TGCAGTGCTACTGGGGAGACCCAGTACTTC.

The gene calls are TRBV9 and TRBJ2-1, with TRBD1 matching over 10 bases. This CDR3 is built from 21 residues. The V gene end was trimmed by 4 bases and the J gene end by 1 base; junction bases not matched to a gene: 20. Germline V gives CDR1 SGDLS, CDR2 YYNGEE. The CDR3 region is CASSIHRDRGPEGISYNEQFF. The CDR3 region has the DNA TGTGCCAGCAGCATTCACCGGGACAGGGGTCCCGAGGGTATATCCTACAATGAGCAGTTCTTC.

V and J are TRBV15 and TRBJ2-3; the D is unclear. The CDR3 sequence is 16 residues long. CDR1 is LNHNV, CDR2 YYDKDF, per germline (reference sequence). The ends were cut back, 3 bases at V and 2 bases at J, with 15 bases in the middle. CDR3 residues: CATSSAFRASTDTQYF. The CDR3 DNA follows: TGTGCCACCAGCAGTGCCTTTCGGGCCTCCACAGATACGCAGTATTTT.

This clonotype has just a few counts. CDR3 region: CASSHLPGQGKETQYF. DNA of the CDR3: TGCGCCAGCAGCCATCTCCCGGGACAGGGGAAGGAGACCCAGTACTTC. The chain joins TRBV4-1 to TRBJ2-5; TRBD1 matches 10 bases. Germline V gives CDR1 MGHRA, CDR2 YSYEKL. The CDR3 spans 16 residues. V was clipped by 3 bases and J by 5 bases; unmatched bases: 9.

This clonotype was counted only a few times. The chain links TRBV11-2 to TRBJ2-1; no clear D gene. With 5 bases removed from V and 7 bases from J, the gap between germline ends came to 12 bases. This CDR3 has 13 amino acids. Germline CDR1 and CDR2: SGHAT and FQNNGV. CDR3 amino acids: CASSPQTMNEQFF. CDR3 DNA: TGTGCCAGCAGCCCCCAGACGATGAATGAGCAGTTCTTC.